These 3 T cell receptor beta chains share one sample of origin, sequenced in a study of shared clonotypes between healthy human individuals (dated by TCRdb to between 2020 and 2021). Library creation used the immunoSEQ multiplex PCR assay. TCRdb obtained this table from immuneACCESS and retained in-frame rearrangements with V and J assigned. These tables miss some clones; where compared with another copy, unresolved V genes account for less than half of the shortfall, and the remainder is unexplained. In this sample the table shows roughly 520,000 clones, about 96% of which occur a single time. 0.055% to 0.075% of the sample lies in the top ten. Material: naive CD4+ T cells sorted from blood. The cell subset or site tag for this specimen amounts to: CD45RA+ positively selected. The receptors were sampled from a woman aged 30 to 39 in good health.

The V and J genes are TRBV28 and TRBJ1-2; 9 bases match TRBD1. In germline, CDR1 is MDHEN, CDR2 SYDVKM. V lost 5 bases, J lost 3 bases, and 4 bases stayed unmatched. The CDR3 has 14 amino acids. The CDR3 loop is CASSRRDRDYGYTF. DNA for the CDR3: TGTGCCAGCAGTCGCCGGGACAGGGACTATGGCTACACCTTC.

CDR3 coding DNA: TGTGCCAGCAGTTCGTGGACCCGTACCGAGGGTCAGCCCCAGCATTTT. The encoded protein is CASSSWTRTEGQPQHF. The rearrangement uses TRBV28 and TRBJ1-5; D remains unclear. V lost 4 bases, J lost 6 bases, and 19 bases lay in between. The CDR3 runs to 16 residues. Germline loops: CDR1 MDHEN, CDR2 SYDVKM.

The sample holds one count of this clone. The chain links TRBV6-5 to TRBJ1-5; 7 positions agree with TRBD1. Germline V CDR1 and CDR2: MNHEY, SVGAGI. V gave up 4 bases and J gave up 6 bases; unmatched junction bases: 12. The CDR3 loop spans 16 amino acids. DNA of the CDR3: TGTGCCAGCAGTTCCGGGGCCAGGGGGTCGGGTCAGCCCCAGCATTTT. Translation: CASSSGARGSGQPQHF.